This section outlines one TCR beta chain sequence together with its context. This entry is derived from a study of control samples from healthy donors and cancer patients. V lost 4 bases, J lost 4 bases, and 9 bases lay in between. The CDR3 is 14 amino acids. Germline CDR1 reads SGHRS; CDR2 reads YFSETQ. Here immunoSEQ multiplex PCR was the method, and the copy in TCRdb shows in-frame clones only, minus some. The sample has over 100,000 clones, 90% seen once. The sequenced sample consisted of blood. The receptor comes from a human donor in good health. The donor label of this sample is uncertain. The chain has TRBV5-1 and TRBJ2-6, with no clear D. The CDR3 nucleotides read TGCGCCAGCAGCCCGTTCGAAGGGGCCAACGTCCTGACTTTC. Amino acids: CASSPFEGANVLTF.